The 25 T cell receptor beta chains reported below all come from one sample, sequenced in a study of T cells in narcolepsy. TCRdb's copy holds only in-frame clones and misses some; the assay was immunoSEQ multiplex PCR. Here the sample spans about 27,000 clones, around nine tenths being singletons. Specimen: CD45RA- memory CD4+ T cells from PBMCs. All receptors derive from a human donor with narcolepsy.

In regard to this clone: Other DNA sequences in this sample translate to the same CDR3. This rearrangement joins TRBV18 to TRBJ2-5; D call uncertain. The CDR3 runs 12 residues. CDR1 KGHSH and CDR2 LQKENI come from the germline V gene. Trimming left V 0 bases short and J 4 bases short, with 3 bases between. The CDR3 reads CASSPPSETQYF. The CDR3, as DNA: TGTGCCAGCTCACCACCTTCAGAGACCCAGTACTTC.

V usage is TRBV2 and J usage is TRBJ2-1; perhaps TRBD2 as D (6 bases). CDR1 and CDR2 (germline): SNHLY, FYNNEI. Trimming left V 2 bases short and J 14 bases short, with 16 bases between. The CDR3 loop spans 13 amino acids. The CDR3 loop is CASSERVGSMEFF. DNA for the CDR3: TGTGCCAGCAGTGAACGGGTCGGGAGTATGGAGTTCTTC.

This clone was seen a few times. The chain uses TRBV2 and TRBJ1-4; TRBD1 might be the D (5 bases). Germline assignment: CDR1 SNHLY and CDR2 FYNNEI. This CDR3 region has 18 residues. V was clipped by 7 bases and J by 4 bases, with 25 bases between them. CDR3 DNA: TGTGCCAGCACTCCAGGGTGGGGGAGGAACGTTAATAATGAAAAACTGTTTTTT. Protein sequence: CASTPGWGRNVNNEKLFF.

This rearrangement joins TRBV5-1 to TRBJ2-5; 14 nucleotides agree with TRBD2. The germline gives CDR1 SGHRS, CDR2 YFSETQ. This CDR3 contains 17 residues. After removal of 0 bases from V and 0 bases from J, the junction contained 1 base not matched to a gene. CDR3 amino acids: CASSLGLAGGYQETQYF. The CDR3 nucleotides are TGCGCCAGCAGCTTGGGACTAGCGGGGGGGTACCAAGAGACCCAGTACTTC.

CDR3 loop: CASSLRGPGRYTF. DNA for the CDR3: TGTGCCAGCAGTTTAAGGGGGCCGGGGCGCTACACCTTC. V gene TRBV28 combines with J gene TRBJ1-2; 7 bases line up with TRBD1. From germline, CDR1 is MDHEN and CDR2 SYDVKM. The J segment lost 9 bases and the V segment lost 2 bases, leaving 6 bases of the junction unmatched. The CDR3 totals 13 residues.

The chain recombines TRBV6-1 with TRBJ1-1, with D perhaps matching TRBD1 (5 bases). The CDR3 has 15 residues. Germline assignment: CDR1 MNHNS and CDR2 SASEGT. The ends were cut back, 8 bases at V and 1 base at J, with 17 bases in the middle. In DNA, the CDR3 is TGTGCCAGCCTGAACCGTGGGGGGGAGAACACTGAAGCTTTCTTT. This encodes CASLNRGGENTEAFF.

V is TRBV6-5 and J is TRBJ1-1; D may be TRBD1 (6 bases). This CDR3 region has 13 residues. V was clipped by 5 bases and J by 6 bases, with 13 bases between them. Looked up from germline, CDR1 is MNHEY and CDR2 is SVGAGI. CDR3 region: CASSNRVGPEAFF. For the CDR3, the DNA is TGTGCCAGCAGTAACAGGGTTGGCCCTGAAGCTTTCTTT.

The chain has TRBV6-1 and TRBJ1-1; tentatively, D is TRBD1 (6 bases). V was clipped by 6 bases and J by 2 bases, with 13 bases between them. This CDR3 has 14 amino acids. Germline CDR1 is MNHNS and CDR2 is SASEGT. CDR3 protein: CASSLQGRNTEAFF. As DNA, the CDR3 is TGTGCCAGCAGCCTACAGGGCCGCAACACTGAAGCTTTCTTT.

The genes are TRBV18 and TRBJ1-1, with D maybe TRBD1 (6 bases). CDR1 and CDR2 from the germline V gene are KGHSH and LQKENI. The CDR3 consists of 15 residues. V lost 3 bases and J 1 base, leaving 12 bases between the germline ends. The CDR3 loop reads CASSPFSTGNTEAFF. The CDR3 DNA sequence: TGTGCCAGCTCACCTTTTTCGACAGGGAACACTGAAGCTTTCTTT.

J is TRBJ1-2 and V is TRBV29-1; 9 positions match TRBD1. Germline values: CDR1 SQVTM, CDR2 ANQGSEA. The CDR3 length is 15 residues. Trimming removed 1 base from V and 3 bases from J; junction bases left unmatched: 6. The CDR3 nucleotides read TGCAGCGTTGAAGGGTCGGACAGGGGAGACTATGGCTACACCTTC. This sequence encodes CSVEGSDRGDYGYTF.

The chain carries TRBV6-5 and TRBJ1-2, with D tentatively TRBD1 (6 bases). The CDR3 has 13 amino acids. V lost 5 bases and J 10 bases, leaving 17 bases between the germline ends. Per germline, CDR1 MNHEY and CDR2 SVGAGI. CDR3 in amino acids: CASSDTRQDFYTF. The CDR3 DNA reads as TGTGCCAGCAGTGATACTCGACAGGACTTCTACACCTTC.

The rearrangement joins TRBV9 to TRBJ2-7, with D perhaps TRBD2 (5 bases). This CDR3 comprises 13 residues. Trimming cost V 0 bases and J 5 bases, with 9 bases left between them. Germline lookup yields CDR1 SGDLS and CDR2 YYNGEE. This chain's CDR3 is CASSVGEGHEQYV. As DNA, the CDR3 is TGTGCCAGCAGCGTAGGTGAGGGCCACGAGCAGTACGTC.

The rearrangement joins TRBV19 to TRBJ1-1, with D maybe TRBD1 (6 bases). Germline V lookup: CDR1 LNHDA, CDR2 SQIVND (reference sequence). Trimming left V 9 bases short and J 8 bases short, with 13 bases between. This CDR3 region has 11 residues. Here the CDR3 DNA reads TGTGCCAGCAAACAGGGATACGAAGCTTTCTTT. This codes for CASKQGYEAFF.

V gene TRBV4-1 combines with J gene TRBJ2-1; the match to TRBD2 covers 7 bases. The CDR3 covers 16 residues. V gave up 0 bases and J gave up 3 bases; unmatched junction bases: 5. The germline gives CDR1 MGHRA, CDR2 YSYEKL. CDR3 loop: CASSQDGRGGYNEQFF. The CDR3 nucleotides read TGCGCCAGCAGCCAAGATGGGCGCGGGGGCTACAATGAGCAGTTCTTC.

The chain has TRBV11-2 and TRBJ2-3; a weak D match, TRBD2 (6 bases). CDR3 length: 17 residues. From germline, CDR1 is SGHAT and CDR2 FQNNGV. Deletions cut 5 bases from V and 0 bases from J, with 18 bases between. This CDR3 reads CASSHPLRDSSTDTQYF. In DNA form, the CDR3 reads TGTGCCAGCAGCCATCCGCTGCGGGACTCAAGCACAGATACGCAGTATTTT.

The DNA of the CDR3 is TGTGCCAGCAGTGAAATGGAGAACACTGAAGCTTTCTTT. It is translated as CASSEMENTEAFF. The V call is TRBV6-1, the J call TRBJ1-1; D uncertain. CDR3 length: 13 residues. V lost 2 bases, J lost 1 base, and 5 bases lay in between. Germline V gives CDR1 MNHNS, CDR2 SASEGT.

The chain employs TRBV19 and TRBJ1-2, with a possible D match to TRBD1 (5 bases). The CDR3 extends over 12 amino acids. V lost 7 bases to trimming and J lost 4 bases, with 10 bases between them. Germline V gives CDR1 LNHDA, CDR2 SQIVND (reference sequence). CDR3 loop: CASNAGLYGYTF. The DNA for the CDR3 is TGTGCCAGTAACGCAGGGCTCTATGGCTACACCTTC. Full variable domain (remainder filled in from reference TRBV19 and TRBJ1-2): DGGITQSPKYLFRKEGQNVTLSCEQNLNHDAMYWYRQDPGQGLRLIYYSQIVNDFQKGDIAEGYSVSREKKESFPLTVTSAQKNPTAFYLCASNAGLYGYTFGSGTRLTVV.

The chain uses TRBV5-6 and TRBJ1-1; no firm D call. V was cut by 2 bases and J by 5 bases, with 10 bases left in between. CDR3 length: 13 amino acids. Germline loops: CDR1 SGHDT, CDR2 YYEEEE. The CDR3 sequence is CASSLGAGTEAFF. In nucleotides, the CDR3 is TGTGCCAGCAGCTTAGGCGCCGGTACTGAAGCTTTCTTT.

The chain links TRBV28 to TRBJ1-2; 7 bases line up with TRBD1. The V gene end was trimmed by 7 bases and the J gene end by 6 bases; junction bases not matched to a gene: 11. The CDR3 consists of 14 residues. Germline V gene lookup returns CDR1 MDHEN and CDR2 SYDVKM. CDR3 nucleotides: TGTGCCAGCACCGATTCCGACAGGGTGGATGGCTACACCTTC. Translation gives CASTDSDRVDGYTF.

The chain has TRBV19 and TRBJ1-5, with a tentative D call TRBD1 (5 bases). Trimming removed 4 bases from V and 7 bases from J, with 8 bases in between. This CDR3 has 12 amino acids. CDR1 LNHDA and CDR2 SQIVND come from the germline V gene (reference sequence). CDR3 in amino acids: CASSTGGQPQHF. The CDR3 DNA is TGTGCCAGTAGTACCGGGGGGCAGCCCCAGCATTTT.

This clone has just a few counts. The chain is built from TRBV6-1 and TRBJ1-1; D gene ambiguous. V was pared by 6 bases and J by 2 bases, with 13 bases between. The CDR3 runs to 14 residues. Per the germline V gene, CDR1 is MNHNS and CDR2 is SASEGT. CDR3 DNA sequence: TGTGCCAGCAGAACGAGCCCCACCAACACTGAAGCTTTCTTT. Its protein product is CASRTSPTNTEAFF.

In nucleotides, the CDR3 is TGCGCCAGCAGACCCGGGACAGGGGTCAATGAGCAGTTCTTC. This encodes CASRPGTGVNEQFF. V is TRBV5-1 and J is TRBJ2-1; 10 bases fit TRBD1. The V and J ends lost 5 bases and 6 bases, in that order; junction bases with no gene match: 5. The CDR3 spans 14 residues. The germline gives CDR1 SGHRS, CDR2 YFSETQ.

In regard to this clone: The sample holds other DNA sequences that translate to the same CDR3. CDR3 amino acids: CATASTGGGKGYTF. The CDR3 DNA is TGTGCCACCGCAAGCACGGGGGGCGGCAAAGGCTACACCTTC. The genes are TRBV19 and TRBJ1-2, with D tentatively TRBD1 (6 bases). V was pared by 10 bases and J by 8 bases, with 23 bases between. This CDR3 contains 14 residues. The germline gives CDR1 LNHDA, CDR2 SQIVND (reference sequence). Full variable domain (missing parts from reference TRBV19 and TRBJ1-2): DGGITQSPKYLFRKEGQNVTLSCEQNLNHDAMYWYRQDPGQGLRLIYYSQIVNDFQKGDIAEGYSVSREKKESFPLTVTSAQKNPTAFYLCATASTGGGKGYTFGSGTRLTVV.

The rearrangement uses TRBV5-1 and TRBJ2-3; D possibly corresponds to TRBD2 (6 bases). The CDR3 length is 14 residues. Germline CDR1 SGHRS, CDR2 YFSETQ. V lost 0 bases, J lost 5 bases, and 10 bases lay in between. The CDR3 here is CASSLGDWEDTQYF. As DNA, the CDR3 is TGCGCCAGCAGCTTGGGGGACTGGGAAGATACGCAGTATTTT.

The gene calls are TRBV5-6 and TRBJ1-2; TRBD1 might be the D (5 bases). This CDR3 has 14 residues. The germline V gene encodes CDR1 SGHDT and CDR2 YYEEEE. V shed 5 bases and J shed 5 bases, with 16 bases lying between them. CDR3 region: CASSTRWGTYGYTF. CDR3 bases: TGTGCCAGCAGTACCCGGTGGGGGACTTATGGCTACACCTTC.